The 26 T cell receptor beta chains below were found in one sample sequenced in a study of blood T cell repertoires in COVID-19. Libraries were prepared by immunoSEQ multiplex PCR; TCRdb keeps only in-frame clonotypes and omits some of them. Of about 330,000 clones listed, around four fifths are singletons. Sequencing was performed on peripheral blood. Receptors were obtained from a woman aged 50 to 60 with acute or convalescent COVID-19.

The chain has TRBV7-2 and TRBJ1-5, with D hard to call. V lost 5 bases, J lost 0 bases, and 11 bases lay in between. In germline, CDR1 is SGHTA, CDR2 FQGNSA. The CDR3 is 15 amino acids. The CDR3 DNA reads TGTGCCAGCAGCCCGCCGGGGAATAGCAATCAGCCCCAGCATTTT. It specifies CASSPPGNSNQPQHF.

The chain joins TRBV7-9 to TRBJ1-6; D is undetermined. V lost 0 bases, J lost 9 bases, and 9 bases lay in between. The CDR3 consists of 14 residues. The germline V gene has CDR1 SEHNR and CDR2 FQNEAQ (reference sequence). CDR3 in amino acids: CASSLALAGSPLHF. The DNA of the CDR3 is TGTGCCAGCAGCTTAGCGCTAGCGGGTTCACCCCTCCACTTT. Full variable domain (rest looked up from reference TRBV7-9 and TRBJ1-6): DTGVSQNPRHKITKRGQNVTFRCDPISEHNRLYWYRQTLGQGPEFLTYFQNEAQLEKSRLLSDRFSAERPKGSFSTLEIQRTEQGDSAMYLCASSLALAGSPLHFGNGTRLTVT.

The chain has TRBV30 and TRBJ1-2; the D is unclear. The CDR3 totals 12 residues. Germline CDR1 is GTSNPN and CDR2 is SVGIG (reference sequence). The V end was cut by 2 bases, the J end by 7 bases, with 11 bases between. In nucleotides, the CDR3 is TGTGCCTGGAGTTTCGGGGTCGGTGGCTACACCTTC. Translation gives CAWSFGVGGYTF.

V usage is TRBV6-6 and J usage is TRBJ1-1, with 7 bases fitting TRBD1. Germline V CDR1 and CDR2: MNHNY, SVGAGI (reference sequence). This CDR3 has 14 residues. J was trimmed by 10 bases and V by 2 bases; bases with no gene match: 10. The CDR3 DNA reads as TGTGCCAGCAGTTACGTAAATGGACAGGCGGCAGCTTTCTTT. Its translation is CASSYVNGQAAAFF.

The V gene is TRBV19, the J gene TRBJ1-4; D is ambiguous. The CDR3 runs 13 residues. CDR1 LNHDA and CDR2 SQIVND come from the germline V gene (reference sequence). Deletions cut 3 bases from V and 6 bases from J, with 8 bases between. The CDR3 DNA reads TGTGCCAGTAGTATTAGACGGGATGAAAAACTGTTTTTT. This sequence encodes CASSIRRDEKLFF.

Comments on this clone: A read error may produce the germline difference seen at one junction end. V usage is TRBV14 and J usage is TRBJ2-5; TRBD2 matches at 8 bases. CDR3 length equals 12 residues. Germline V gene sequence: CDR1 SGHDN, CDR2 FVKESK. The CDR3 spells CASSQNTLAAHF. The DNA of the CDR3 is TGTGCCAGCAGCCAAAACACACTAGCGGCTCACTTC.

V gene TRBV7-9 combines with J gene TRBJ2-7, with 8 positions matching TRBD1. In germline, CDR1 is SEHNR, CDR2 FQNEAQ (reference sequence). There are 16 residues in the CDR3. With 5 bases clipped from V and 2 bases from J, the junction kept 11 bases outside the gene matches. CDR3 residues: CASSPDPGQAAYEQYF. CDR3 DNA sequence: TGTGCCAGCAGCCCGGATCCGGGACAGGCTGCCTACGAGCAGTACTTC.

The V gene is TRBV18, the J gene TRBJ2-3; unclear D gene. Between the trimmed V and J ends, which lost 3 bases and 6 bases, there was a span of 10 bases. This CDR3 is 13 amino acids long. Looked up from germline, CDR1 is KGHSH and CDR2 is LQKENI. CDR3 sequence: CASSPLLVDTQYF. CDR3 bases: TGTGCCAGCTCACCTCTACTTGTGGATACGCAGTATTTT.

The V call is TRBV7-9, the J call TRBJ1-1, with a tentative D call TRBD1 (6 bases). Germline values: CDR1 SEHNR, CDR2 FQNEAQ (reference sequence). Trimming stripped 6 bases from V and 2 bases from J, with 16 bases between. The CDR3 sequence is 15 residues long. This CDR3 is CASRPPSGANTEAFF. The CDR3 region has the DNA TGTGCCAGCAGACCCCCTTCAGGGGCCAACACTGAAGCTTTCTTT.

This sequence joins TRBV7-9 and TRBJ1-5; D not resolved. Trimming removed 3 bases at V and 5 bases at J, with 8 bases between. The CDR3 contains 13 residues. Germline V gene sequence: CDR1 SEHNR, CDR2 FQNEAQ (reference sequence). CDR3 nucleotides: TGTGCCAGCAGCTTTACGCAGGATCAGCCCCAGCATTTT. It encodes CASSFTQDQPQHF.

This chain joins TRBV30 and TRBJ1-4; TRBD1 matches at 8 bases. CDR1 and CDR2 (germline): GTSNPN, SVGIG (reference sequence). The V gene end was trimmed by 8 bases and the J gene end by 7 bases; junction bases not matched to a gene: 9. The CDR3 consists of 13 residues. CDR3 nucleotides: TGTGCCACACCACAGGGGGGTGGTGAAAAACTGTTTTTT. It is translated as CATPQGGGEKLFF.

The chain joins TRBV25-1 to TRBJ2-3; unclear D gene. CDR3 length: 14 amino acids. Germline V gene data show CDR1 as MGHDK and CDR2 as SYGVNS. The germline V and J ends were trimmed by 5 bases and 0 bases, with 9 bases remaining between them. Here the CDR3 reads CASSPRVSTDTQYF. DNA for the CDR3: TGTGCCAGCAGTCCCCGGGTGAGCACAGATACGCAGTATTTT.

About this clone itself: Distinct nucleotide sequences in the sample also encode this CDR3. The chain is built from TRBV27 and TRBJ2-5; 8 bases line up with TRBD1. The germline CDR1 and CDR2 sequences are MNHEY and SMNVEV (reference sequence). Losses at the gene ends were 5 bases for V and 1 base for J; bases not matched to a gene: 3. This CDR3 has 14 residues. The CDR3 nucleotides are TGTGCCAGCAGTCGAGACAGGGGCCAAGAGACCCAGTACTTC. Amino acid sequence: CASSRDRGQETQYF.

V and J are TRBV6-4 and TRBJ1-1; TRBD1 aligns across 7 bases. The CDR3 has 14 residues. J was trimmed by 7 bases and V by 6 bases; bases with no gene match: 11. Germline V gene sequence: CDR1 MRHNA, CDR2 SNTAGT. CDR3 DNA: TGTGCCAGCAGGGCCCGAACAGGGGTTGGTGAAGCTTTCTTT. It is translated as CASRARTGVGEAFF.

This sequence joins TRBV5-1 and TRBJ2-1; the D is unclear. CDR1 is SGHRS, CDR2 YFSETQ, per germline. This CDR3 has 15 residues. V was shortened by 0 bases and J by 0 bases, with 7 bases between the two germline ends. The CDR3 loop is CASSLVISSYNEQFF. For the CDR3, the DNA is TGCGCCAGCAGCTTGGTTATCAGCTCCTACAATGAGCAGTTCTTC.

CDR3 region: CASSLFFGTSGTNEQYF. The CDR3 DNA reads TGTGCCAGCAGCCTATTTTTTGGGACTAGCGGGACAAACGAGCAGTACTTC. The chain recombines TRBV7-3 with TRBJ2-7; 13 bases agree with TRBD2. CDR1 is SGHTA, CDR2 FQGTGA, per germline. The CDR3 consists of 17 residues. J was trimmed by 5 bases and V by 5 bases; bases with no gene match: 12. The variable domain in full, completed from reference TRBV7-3 and TRBJ2-7, reads GAGVSQTPSNKVTEKGKYVELRCDPISGHTALYWYRQSLGQGPEFLIYFQGTGAADDSGLPNDRFFAVRPEGSVSTLKIQRTERGDSAVYLCASSLFFGTSGTNEQYFGPGTRLTVT.

The chain is built from TRBV7-2 and TRBJ2-7; 7 bases are shared with TRBD2. Germline lookup yields CDR1 SGHTA and CDR2 FQGNSA. CDR3 length: 13 residues. Germline trimming cut 1 base from V and 6 bases from J; bases unmatched to any gene: 3. The CDR3 bases are TGTGCCAGCAGCTTAGAGACTAGCAGCGAGCAGTACTTC. Protein product: CASSLETSSEQYF.

The V call is TRBV5-4, the J call TRBJ1-2, with D perhaps matching TRBD1 (5 bases). V dropped 0 bases and J dropped 8 bases, with 20 bases sitting between them. The CDR3 totals 16 residues. Germline-derived CDR1 and CDR2 are SGHNT and YYREEE (reference sequence). CDR3 nucleotides: TGTGCCAGCAGCTTGGCCGGGCGGGGACCGGGGGAGGGCTACACCTTC. Its translation is CASSLAGRGPGEGYTF.

This chain uses TRBV5-1 with TRBJ2-5; TRBD2 matches at 9 bases. The junction had 4 bases not matched to a gene; V was cut back by 0 bases and J by 4 bases. The CDR3 length is 15 residues. Germline-derived CDR1 and CDR2 are SGHRS and YFSETQ. The CDR3 DNA is TGCGCCAGCAGCTTGGTTGCGGGGGGGCCAGAGACCCAGTACTTC. It codes for CASSLVAGGPETQYF.

The rearrangement joins TRBV7-9 to TRBJ1-3, with D possibly TRBD1 on 6 matching bases. Trimming removed 5 bases from V and 3 bases from J, with 14 bases in between. The CDR3 is made up of 15 amino acids. Germline assignment: CDR1 SEHNR and CDR2 FQNEAQ (reference sequence). CDR3 sequence reads: CASSLDRSSGNTIYF. The DNA of the CDR3 is TGTGCCAGCAGCCTCGACAGGTCAAGTGGAAACACCATATATTTT. Full variable domain (rest looked up from reference TRBV7-9 and TRBJ1-3): DTGVSQNPRHKITKRGQNVTFRCDPISEHNRLYWYRQTLGQGPEFLTYFQNEAQLEKSRLLSDRFSAERPKGSFSTLEIQRTEQGDSAMYLCASSLDRSSGNTIYFGEGSWLTVV.

V is TRBV7-9 and J is TRBJ1-2, with D unclear. The V end was cut by 5 bases, the J end by 7 bases, with 14 bases between. The CDR3 loop spans 13 amino acids. Germline lookup yields CDR1 SEHNR and CDR2 FQNEAQ (reference sequence). Written as DNA, the CDR3 is TGTGCCAGCAGCCCTGGGGAGGGTACTGGCTACACCTTC. It is translated as CASSPGEGTGYTF.

The chain carries TRBV5-4 and TRBJ2-7, with D perhaps matching TRBD2 (6 bases). In germline, CDR1 is SGHNT, CDR2 YYREEE (reference sequence). The V and J ends lost 4 bases and 2 bases respectively, with 16 bases between them. CDR3 length equals 15 residues. CDR3 nucleotide sequence: TGTGCCAGCAGCCGGATCGGGACTCTACCCTACGAGCAGTACTTC. Its translation is CASSRIGTLPYEQYF.

This rearrangement joins TRBV5-6 to TRBJ1-1; D call uncertain. V was trimmed by 4 bases and J by 5 bases, leaving 18 bases between them. The CDR3 runs to 15 residues. Germline CDR1 SGHDT, CDR2 YYEEEE. CDR3 sequence reads: CASSPTARAWTEAFF. CDR3 coding DNA: TGTGCCAGCAGCCCCACGGCGAGGGCTTGGACTGAAGCTTTCTTT.

This rearrangement joins TRBV4-2 to TRBJ2-1; 7 bases are a match to TRBD1. From germline, CDR1 is LGHNA and CDR2 YNFKEQ. The ends lost 3 bases at V and 5 bases at J; junction bases unmatched: 7. The CDR3 has 15 amino acids. CDR3 nucleotides: TGTGCCAGCAGCCACGGGGACAGAATCAACAATGAGCAGTTCTTC. This encodes CASSHGDRINNEQFF.

For the CDR3, the DNA is TGTGCCATCATGACTAGCGGGGCGGGAACAGATACGCAGTATTTT. Its translation is CAIMTSGAGTDTQYF. The chain has TRBV10-3 and TRBJ2-3, with TRBD2 matching 11 bases. The CDR3 loop spans 15 amino acids. Trimming took 7 bases from V and 3 from J; bases not matched to a gene: 6. Per the germline V gene, CDR1 is ENHRY and CDR2 is SYGVKD.

The count of this clone is one. The chain uses TRBV4-1 and TRBJ2-5; TRBD1 is a possible D gene (5 bases). The V and J ends lost 1 base and 2 bases respectively, with 11 bases between them. CDR3 length equals 15 residues. Per germline, CDR1 MGHRA and CDR2 YSYEKL. The CDR3 DNA reads as TGCGCCAGCAGCCAAGCGCCCAGGGAACAAGAGACCCAGTACTTC. Translated, it gives CASSQAPREQETQYF.